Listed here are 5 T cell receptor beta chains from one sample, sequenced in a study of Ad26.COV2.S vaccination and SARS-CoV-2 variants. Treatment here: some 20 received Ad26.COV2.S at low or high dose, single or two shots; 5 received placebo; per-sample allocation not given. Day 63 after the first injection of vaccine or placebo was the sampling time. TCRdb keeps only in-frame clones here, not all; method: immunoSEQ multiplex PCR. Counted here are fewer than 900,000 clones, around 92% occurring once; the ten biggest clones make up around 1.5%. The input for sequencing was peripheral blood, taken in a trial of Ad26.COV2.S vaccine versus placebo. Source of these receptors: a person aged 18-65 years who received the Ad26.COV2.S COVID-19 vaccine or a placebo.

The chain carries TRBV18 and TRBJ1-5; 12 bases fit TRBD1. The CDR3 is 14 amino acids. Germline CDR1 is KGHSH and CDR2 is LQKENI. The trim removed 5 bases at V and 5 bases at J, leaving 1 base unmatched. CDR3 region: CASSGTGGYQPQHF. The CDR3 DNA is TGTGCCAGCTCAGGGACAGGGGGCTATCAGCCCCAGCATTTT.

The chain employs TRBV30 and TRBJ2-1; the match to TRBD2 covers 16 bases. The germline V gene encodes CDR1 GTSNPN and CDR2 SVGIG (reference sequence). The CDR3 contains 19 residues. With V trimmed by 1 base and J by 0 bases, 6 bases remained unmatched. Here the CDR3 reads CAWSAPGLAGGGSYNEQFF. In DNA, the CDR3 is TGTGCCTGGAGTGCCCCGGGACTAGCGGGAGGGGGCTCCTACAATGAGCAGTTCTTC.

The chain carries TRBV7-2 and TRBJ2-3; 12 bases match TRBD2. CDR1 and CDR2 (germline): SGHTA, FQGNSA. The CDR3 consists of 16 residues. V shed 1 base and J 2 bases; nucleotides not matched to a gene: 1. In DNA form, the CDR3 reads TGTGCCAGCAGCTTAGGACTAGCGGGGGACACAGATACGCAGTATTTT. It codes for CASSLGLAGDTDTQYF.

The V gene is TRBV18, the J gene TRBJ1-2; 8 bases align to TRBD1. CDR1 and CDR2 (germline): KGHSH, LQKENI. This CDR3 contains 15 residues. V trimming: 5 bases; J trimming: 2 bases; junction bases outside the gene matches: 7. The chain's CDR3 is CASSLMQGANYGYTF. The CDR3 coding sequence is TGTGCCAGCTCATTAATGCAGGGGGCGAACTATGGCTACACCTTC.

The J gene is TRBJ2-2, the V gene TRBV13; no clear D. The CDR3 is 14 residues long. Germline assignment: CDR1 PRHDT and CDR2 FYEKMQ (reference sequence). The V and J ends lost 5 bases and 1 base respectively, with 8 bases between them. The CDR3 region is CASSPSRNTGELFF. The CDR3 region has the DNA TGTGCCAGCAGCCCGTCTAGGAACACCGGGGAGCTGTTTTTT. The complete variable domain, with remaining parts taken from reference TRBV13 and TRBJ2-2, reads AAGVIQSPRHLIKEKRETATLKCYPIPRHDTVYWYQQGPGQDPQFLISFYEKMQSDKGSIPDRFSAQQFSDYHSELNMSSLELGDSALYFCASSPSRNTGELFFGEGSRLTVL.